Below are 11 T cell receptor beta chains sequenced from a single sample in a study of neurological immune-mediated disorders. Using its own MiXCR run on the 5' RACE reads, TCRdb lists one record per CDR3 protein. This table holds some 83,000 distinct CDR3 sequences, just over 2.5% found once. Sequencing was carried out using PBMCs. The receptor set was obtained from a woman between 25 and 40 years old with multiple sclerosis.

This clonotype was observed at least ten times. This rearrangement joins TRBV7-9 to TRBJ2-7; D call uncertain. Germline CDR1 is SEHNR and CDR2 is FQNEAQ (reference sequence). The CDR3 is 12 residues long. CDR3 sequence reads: CALAADSYEQYF. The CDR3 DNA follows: TGTGCTCTCGCTGCCGACTCCTACGAGCAGTACTTC.

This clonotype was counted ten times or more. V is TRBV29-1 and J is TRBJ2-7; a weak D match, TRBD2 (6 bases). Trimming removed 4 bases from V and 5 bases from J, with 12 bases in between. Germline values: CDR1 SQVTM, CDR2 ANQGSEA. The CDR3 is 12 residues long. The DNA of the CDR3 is TGCAGCGTTGGCTCATGGGAGGACGAGCAGTACTTC. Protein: CSVGSWEDEQYF.

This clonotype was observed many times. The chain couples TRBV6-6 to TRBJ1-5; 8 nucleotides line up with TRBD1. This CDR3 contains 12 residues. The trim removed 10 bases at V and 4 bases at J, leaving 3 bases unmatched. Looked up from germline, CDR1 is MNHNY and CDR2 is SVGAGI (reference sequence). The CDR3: CATRTGNQPQHF. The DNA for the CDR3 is TGTGCCACGAGGACAGGGAATCAGCCCCAGCATTTT.

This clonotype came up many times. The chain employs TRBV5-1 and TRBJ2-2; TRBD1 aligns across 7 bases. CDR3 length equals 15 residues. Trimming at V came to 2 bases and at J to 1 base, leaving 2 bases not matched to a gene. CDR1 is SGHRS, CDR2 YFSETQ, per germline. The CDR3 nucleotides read TGCGCCAGCAGCTTACGGACAGGGAACACCGGGGAGCTGTTTTTT. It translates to CASSLRTGNTGELFF.

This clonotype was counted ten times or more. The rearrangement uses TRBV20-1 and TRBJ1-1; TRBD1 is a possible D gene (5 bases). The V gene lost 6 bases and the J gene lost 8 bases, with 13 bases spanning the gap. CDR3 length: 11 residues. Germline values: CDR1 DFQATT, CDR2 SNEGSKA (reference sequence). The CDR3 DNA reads TGCAGTGCCCCACGTCGGGGGGAAGCTTTCTTT. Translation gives CSAPRRGEAFF.

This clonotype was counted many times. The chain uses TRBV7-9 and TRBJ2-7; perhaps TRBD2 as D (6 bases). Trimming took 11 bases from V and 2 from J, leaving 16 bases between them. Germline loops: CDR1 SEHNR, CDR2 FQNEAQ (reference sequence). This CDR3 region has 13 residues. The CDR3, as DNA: TGTGCCGGGCAGGAGGGTTACGCCTACGAGCAGTACTTC. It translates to CAGQEGYAYEQYF.

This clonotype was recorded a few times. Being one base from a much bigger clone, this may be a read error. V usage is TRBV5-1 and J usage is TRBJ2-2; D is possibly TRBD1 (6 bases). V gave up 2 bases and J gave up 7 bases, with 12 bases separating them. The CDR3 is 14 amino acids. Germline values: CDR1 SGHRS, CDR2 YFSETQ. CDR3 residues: CASSLVGDNGELFF. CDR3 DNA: TGCGCCAGCAGCTTAGTAGGGGACAACGGGGAGCTGTTTTTT.

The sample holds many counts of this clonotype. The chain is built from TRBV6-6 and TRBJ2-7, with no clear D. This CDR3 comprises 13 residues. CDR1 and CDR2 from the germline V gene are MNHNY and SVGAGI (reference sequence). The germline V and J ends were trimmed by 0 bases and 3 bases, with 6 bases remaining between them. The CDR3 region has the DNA TGTGCCAGCAGTTACTCGGCAGACTACGAGCAGTACTTC. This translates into CASSYSADYEQYF.

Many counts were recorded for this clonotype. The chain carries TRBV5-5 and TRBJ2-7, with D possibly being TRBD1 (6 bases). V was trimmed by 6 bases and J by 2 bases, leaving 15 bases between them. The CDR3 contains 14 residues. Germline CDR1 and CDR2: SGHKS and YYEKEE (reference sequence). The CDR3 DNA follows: TGTGCCAGCACCACCGTGGACAGAACCTACGAGCAGTACTTC. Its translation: CASTTVDRTYEQYF.

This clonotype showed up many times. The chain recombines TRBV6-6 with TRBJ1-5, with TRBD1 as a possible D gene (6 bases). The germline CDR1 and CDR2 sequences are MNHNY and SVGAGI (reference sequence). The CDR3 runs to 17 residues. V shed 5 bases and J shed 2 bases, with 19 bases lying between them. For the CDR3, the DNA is TGTGCCAGCAGTGCCCAAAGCGATACAGGGCGCAATCAGCCCCAGCATTTT. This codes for CASSAQSDTGRNQPQHF.

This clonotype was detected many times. CDR3 nucleotides: TGTGCCAGCAGCCAGAGGGGACCGAGGAGGACTGAAGCTTTCTTT. This encodes CASSQRGPRRTEAFF. This rearrangement joins TRBV14 to TRBJ1-1; possible D gene TRBD1, 5 bases. The CDR3 is 15 residues long. CDR1 and CDR2 (germline): SGHDN, FVKESK. Trimming pared 3 bases from V and 5 bases from J, leaving 16 bases between.